The sequence of this TCR beta chain was determined in a study of cytomegalovirus exposure and HLA in healthy donors. General study points: Differences between HLA loci emerged in a later analysis of TCR association rates, with DRB1 most and HLA-C fewest. The study recorded some 160 TCR beta chains that were cytomegalovirus-associated. Later analysis identified a missense DCLRE1C variant that was linked to TCR beta V- and J-gene trimming.

A multiplex PCR was run with 60 Vbeta primers and 13 Jbeta primers. Clones were read by immunoSEQ multiplex PCR, and TCRdb kept only the in-frame ones, dropping some. The table lists more than 90,000 clones, roughly 75% of them singletons. The table lists this clone with a few counts. Its antigen is currently unknown. Trimming cost V 7 bases and J 1 base, with 16 bases left between them. In germline, CDR1 is SQVTM, CDR2 ANQGSEA. This CDR3 is built from 14 residues. This TCR was recovered from an older woman in good health and CMV-seronegative. The specimen sequenced was PBMCs. V usage is TRBV29-1 and J usage is TRBJ1-1; D is undetermined. The DNA for the CDR3 is TGCAGCGCCCGAGCGGTCAGCCCGAACACTGAAGCTTTCTTT. Encoded protein: CSARAVSPNTEAFF.